The 32 T cell receptor beta chains given below trace back to one sample, sequenced in a study of blood T cell repertoires in COVID-19. The data were produced by immunoSEQ multiplex PCR, yet TCRdb's version contains in-frame clones alone and is incomplete. The table has some 25,000 clones, about nine tenths seen once. The sequenced sample was peripheral blood. These receptor sequences come from a human donor in a cohort sampled during active COVID-19.

This clone was counted once. This chain links TRBV6-5 with TRBJ2-5, with a tentative D call TRBD2 (6 bases). Looked up from germline, CDR1 is MNHEY and CDR2 is SVGAGI. The V end was cut by 5 bases, the J end by 11 bases, with 24 bases between. This CDR3 spans 15 amino acids. CDR3 protein: CASSPRAGGEVKQYF. The DNA of the CDR3 is TGTGCCAGCAGTCCCAGGGCCGGAGGGGAGGTGAAGCAGTACTTC.

This chain uses TRBV12-3 or TRBV12-4 with TRBJ1-2, with a possible D match to TRBD1 (6 bases). V was cut by 1 base and J by 4 bases, with 7 bases left in between. The CDR3 contains 13 residues. CDR3 nucleotide sequence: TGTGCCAGCAGTTTAGGACAGGTCTATGGCTACACCTTC. It is translated as CASSLGQVYGYTF.

The chain is built from TRBV7-2 and TRBJ2-5; 10 bases line up with TRBD1. Germline V gene lookup returns CDR1 SGHTA and CDR2 FQGNSA. V was clipped by 5 bases and J by 5 bases; unmatched bases: 5. This CDR3 region has 14 residues. The CDR3 DNA is TGTGCCAGCAGCCGGACAGGGGGGAGGGAGACCCAGTACTTC. It yields the protein CASSRTGGRETQYF.

The chain couples TRBV3-1 (or the pseudogene TRBV3-2) to TRBJ2-5, with D possibly matching TRBD2 (5 bases). Trimming stripped 4 bases from V and 4 bases from J, with 10 bases between. The CDR3 is 13 amino acids. Germline-derived CDR1 and CDR2 are LGHDT and YNNKEL (reference sequence). CDR3 nucleotides: TGTGCCAGCAGCCTTCGGGGTGCAGAGACCCAGTACTTC. This codes for CASSLRGAETQYF.

The chain couples TRBV6-1 to TRBJ1-4; no reliable D call. Between the trimmed V and J ends, which lost 1 base and 8 bases, there was a span of 11 bases. Per germline, CDR1 MNHNS and CDR2 SASEGT. The CDR3 length is 14 residues. CDR3 coding DNA: TGTGCCAGCAGTGAAGGGCGGAGGCGGGAAAAACTGTTTTTT. Translation gives CASSEGRRREKLFF.

This chain joins TRBV24-1 and TRBJ2-7; a weak D match, TRBD1 (6 bases). CDR1 and CDR2 from the germline V gene are KGHDR and SFDVKD. V was clipped by 9 bases and J by 11 bases, with 16 bases between them. This CDR3 comprises 11 residues. For the CDR3, the DNA is TGTGCCACCCTAGGGGGATCCCGGGAGTACTTC. Residues: CATLGGSREYF.

The chain has TRBV7-8 and TRBJ2-7, with D unresolved. The CDR3 is made up of 14 amino acids. V was clipped by 1 base and J by 4 bases, with 11 bases between them. CDR1 SGHVS and CDR2 FQNEAQ come from the germline V gene. DNA of the CDR3: TGTGCCAGCAGCTTAGTCTCCCTCGGTTACGAGCAGTACTTC. Translation gives CASSLVSLGYEQYF.

The V and J genes are TRBV24-1 and TRBJ2-2; tentative D call: TRBD1 (7 bases). Germline values: CDR1 KGHDR, CDR2 SFDVKD. The CDR3 has 17 residues. V gave up 4 bases and J gave up 4 bases, with 18 bases separating them. This chain's CDR3 is CATSEGQGGSSTGELFF. The CDR3 nucleotides are TGTGCCACCAGTGAAGGCCAGGGGGGTTCCAGCACCGGGGAGCTGTTTTTT.

This clone was seen once. The rearrangement uses TRBV5-6 and TRBJ1-2; D ambiguous. V gave up 1 base and J gave up 6 bases, with 13 bases separating them. CDR3 length: 14 residues. The germline CDR1 and CDR2 sequences are SGHDT and YYEEEE. For the CDR3, the DNA is TGTGCCAGCAGCTTGCCGGGTTCGAGGGATGGCTACACCTTC. Its translation: CASSLPGSRDGYTF.

This chain joins TRBV5-6 and TRBJ2-1; TRBD1 might be the D (6 bases). The CDR3 covers 14 residues. Trimming stripped 0 bases from V and 4 bases from J, with 8 bases between. Germline CDR1 is SGHDT and CDR2 is YYEEEE. DNA of the CDR3: TGTGCCAGCAGCTTGGGACAGGATTACAATGAGCAGTTCTTC. Amino acid sequence: CASSLGQDYNEQFF.

This chain connects TRBV18 to TRBJ1-1; tentatively, D is TRBD1 (5 bases). This CDR3 contains 18 residues. CDR1 is KGHSH and CDR2 is LQKENI in the germline V gene. V lost 3 bases to trimming and J lost 0 bases, with 20 bases between them. CDR3 nucleotides: TGTGCCAGCTCACCTCTTCCTGACAGACGCACTATGAACACTGAAGCTTTCTTT. This gives the protein CASSPLPDRRTMNTEAFF. The full variable domain, rest sourced from reference TRBV18 and TRBJ1-1, is NAGVMQNPRHLVRRRGQEARLRCSPMKGHSHVYWYRQLPEEGLKFMVYLQKENIIDESGMPKERFSAEFPKEGPSILRIQQVVRGDSAAYFCASSPLPDRRTMNTEAFFGQGTRLTVV.

The rearrangement uses TRBV2 and TRBJ2-5; unclear D gene. CDR3 length equals 14 residues. Trimming took off 6 bases at V and 5 bases at J, with 16 bases between the two ends. Germline lookup yields CDR1 SNHLY and CDR2 FYNNEI. The CDR3 loop is CASRATASTETQYF. The CDR3 DNA reads as TGTGCCAGCAGAGCGACTGCCTCCACCGAGACCCAGTACTTC.

The J gene is TRBJ2-1, the V gene TRBV6-6, with TRBD2 identical over 11 bases. CDR1 is MNHNY and CDR2 is SVGAGI in the germline V gene (reference sequence). V trimming: 7 bases; J trimming: 8 bases; junction bases outside the gene matches: 13. There are 16 residues in the CDR3. The CDR3 sequence: CASTRGSGLAGDEQFF. CDR3 DNA sequence: TGTGCCAGCACAAGGGGGAGTGGACTAGCGGGTGATGAGCAGTTCTTC.

The rearrangement joins TRBV6-5 to TRBJ1-2; possible D gene TRBD1, 6 bases. V gave up 5 bases and J gave up 7 bases, with 14 bases separating them. The CDR3 loop spans 13 amino acids. Germline CDR1 and CDR2: MNHEY and SVGAGI. CDR3 DNA: TGTGCCAGCAGTACAGACGGGACATTTGGCTACACCTTC. It yields the protein CASSTDGTFGYTF.

The chain joins TRBV6-2 or TRBV6-3 to TRBJ1-6; D is uncertain. V was shortened by 2 bases and J by 13 bases, with 18 bases between the two germline ends. The CDR3 is 15 amino acids. CDR1 is MNHEY and CDR2 is SVGEGT in the germline V gene. The CDR3 is CASSYRRAERSPLHF. The CDR3 DNA sequence: TGTGCCAGCAGTTACCGGAGGGCAGAGCGGTCCCCCCTCCACTTT.

DNA of the CDR3: TGTGCCAGCAGTGATGGGACTAGAAGACGGAATGAGCAGTTCTTC. As protein: CASSDGTRRRNEQFF. V and J are TRBV2 and TRBJ2-1; 8 nucleotides line up with TRBD2. The CDR3 is 15 residues long. V lost 3 bases and J lost 7; bases outside the gene matches: 8. The germline CDR1 and CDR2 sequences are SNHLY and FYNNEI.

J is TRBJ2-7 and V is TRBV5-1, with D possibly TRBD2 on 6 matching bases. The CDR3 runs 15 residues. Germline V gives CDR1 SGHRS, CDR2 YFSETQ. The V end was cut by 4 bases, the J end by 7 bases, with 21 bases between. CDR3 region: CASSMEGQTGAEQYF. DNA for the CDR3: TGCGCCAGCAGCATGGAGGGGCAAACTGGGGCAGAGCAGTACTTC.

The chain couples TRBV11-2 to TRBJ2-1, with 7 positions matching TRBD2. Germline V gene lookup returns CDR1 SGHAT and CDR2 FQNNGV. Germline trimming cut 0 bases from V and 2 bases from J; bases unmatched to any gene: 13. The CDR3 length is 19 residues. In DNA form, the CDR3 reads TGTGCCAGCAGCTTAGATCCCCGATTAGCGGGCCATACCTACAATGAGCAGTTCTTC. Translation: CASSLDPRLAGHTYNEQFF. The full variable domain, completed using reference TRBV11-2 and TRBJ2-1, is EAGVAQSPRYKIIEKRQSVAFWCNPISGHATLYWYQQILGQGPKLLIQFQNNGVVDDSQLPKDRFSAERLKGVDSTLKIQPAKLEDSAVYLCASSLDPRLAGHTYNEQFFGPGTRLTVL.

CDR3 sequence reads: CASSPPGEEKLFF. The CDR3 region has the DNA TGTGCCAGCAGCCCCCCGGGGGAAGAAAAACTGTTTTTT. The chain has TRBV5-4 and TRBJ1-4, with D possibly TRBD1 on 5 matching bases. V lost 4 bases and J lost 8, with 12 bases in between. The CDR3 covers 13 residues. Germline V gene sequence: CDR1 SGHNT, CDR2 YYREEE (reference sequence). The full variable domain, its missing parts supplied by reference TRBV5-4 and TRBJ1-4, is ETGVTQSPTHLIKTRGQQVTLRCSSQSGHNTVSWYQQALGQGPQFIFQYYREEENGRGNFPPRFSGLQFPNYSSELNVNALELDDSALYLCASSPPGEEKLFFGSGTQLSVL.

This chain connects TRBV7-9 to TRBJ2-2, with TRBD2 matching 7 bases. Germline assignment: CDR1 SEHNR and CDR2 FQNEAQ (reference sequence). The V gene end was trimmed by 2 bases and the J gene end by 7 bases; junction bases not matched to a gene: 7. CDR3 length: 15 residues. CDR3 DNA sequence: TGTGCCAGCAGCTTATTCCTAGCGGATTTCGGGGAGCTGTTTTTT. This translates into CASSLFLADFGELFF. Using reference TRBV7-9 and TRBJ2-2 for the parts outside the CDR3, the full variable domain is DTGVSQNPRHKITKRGQNVTFRCDPISEHNRLYWYRQTLGQGPEFLTYFQNEAQLEKSRLLSDRFSAERPKGSFSTLEIQRTEQGDSAMYLCASSLFLADFGELFFGEGSRLTVL.

The rearrangement uses TRBV5-6 and TRBJ1-2, with D possibly matching TRBD1 (6 bases). The CDR3 contains 14 residues. Trimming cost V 0 bases and J 2 bases, with 8 bases left between them. Germline assignment: CDR1 SGHDT and CDR2 YYEEEE. CDR3 sequence: CASSLGTDNYGYTF. In DNA form, the CDR3 reads TGTGCCAGCAGCTTGGGGACAGACAACTATGGCTACACCTTC.

The chain has TRBV2 and TRBJ2-2; 7 bases align to TRBD2. The CDR3 spans 14 residues. The germline V gene has CDR1 SNHLY and CDR2 FYNNEI. After removal of 2 bases from V and 5 bases from J, the junction contained 2 bases not matched to a gene. CDR3 sequence reads: CASSEWRGTGELFF. The CDR3 DNA reads as TGTGCCAGCAGTGAATGGCGGGGGACCGGGGAGCTGTTTTTT. The full variable domain, rest sourced from reference TRBV2 and TRBJ2-2, is EPEVTQTPSHQVTQMGQEVILRCVPISNHLYFYWYRQILGQKVEFLVSFYNNEISEKSEIFDDQFSVERPDGSNFTLKIRSTKLEDSAMYFCASSEWRGTGELFFGEGSRLTVL.

The gene calls are TRBV19 and TRBJ2-3, with D perhaps matching TRBD2 (5 bases). This CDR3 region has 15 residues. The V gene lost 3 bases and the J gene lost 2 bases, with 12 bases spanning the gap. Per the germline V gene, CDR1 is LNHDA and CDR2 is SQIVND (reference sequence). The CDR3 region is CASSMVGETTDTQYF. CDR3 nucleotides: TGTGCCAGTAGTATGGTGGGAGAGACCACAGATACGCAGTATTTT. The variable domain in full, completed from reference TRBV19 and TRBJ2-3, reads DGGITQSPKYLFRKEGQNVTLSCEQNLNHDAMYWYRQDPGQGLRLIYYSQIVNDFQKGDIAEGYSVSREKKESFPLTVTSAQKNPTAFYLCASSMVGETTDTQYFGPGTRLTVL.

The V call is TRBV7-9, the J call TRBJ2-3, with TRBD2 identical over 11 bases. The V gene's germline CDR1 is SEHNR and CDR2 FQNEAQ (reference sequence). The CDR3 is 15 residues long. The V segment lost 5 bases and the J segment 4 bases; nucleotides outside the gene matches: 5. The CDR3 protein is CASSTTSGSPDTQYF. The CDR3 nucleotides are TGTGCCAGCAGCACTACTAGCGGGAGCCCAGATACGCAGTATTTT.

The CDR3 bases are TGTGCCAGCATTTTCCAGGTATCTCCCTACGAGCAGTACTTC. Its translation: CASIFQVSPYEQYF. The chain employs TRBV6-5 and TRBJ2-7; no reliable D call. Trimming cost V 7 bases and J 2 bases, with 15 bases left between them. The CDR3 covers 14 residues. Germline values: CDR1 MNHEY, CDR2 SVGAGI.

The gene calls are TRBV19 and TRBJ1-5; maybe TRBD1 (6 bases). Germline V gene lookup returns CDR1 LNHDA and CDR2 SQIVND (reference sequence). The CDR3 runs to 14 residues. V lost 8 bases and J 6 bases, leaving 17 bases between the germline ends. CDR3 region: CASGMGAGSQPQHF. DNA for the CDR3: TGTGCCAGTGGGATGGGGGCAGGGAGTCAGCCCCAGCATTTT.

V and J are TRBV7-2 and TRBJ1-2, with D tentatively TRBD1 (5 bases). This CDR3 has 12 amino acids. Deletions cut 1 base from V and 8 bases from J, with 8 bases between. Germline loops: CDR1 SGHTA, CDR2 FQGNSA. The CDR3 is CASSLGQGGYTF. DNA for the CDR3: TGTGCCAGCAGCTTAGGGCAGGGAGGCTACACCTTC.

V usage is TRBV7-9 and J usage is TRBJ2-2; possibly TRBD1 for D (5 bases). This CDR3 has 14 residues. Germline assignment: CDR1 SEHNR and CDR2 FQNEAQ (reference sequence). Trimming took 5 bases from V and 7 from J, leaving 14 bases between them. The CDR3 DNA follows: TGTGCCAGCAGCCCCGGACATCATGGCGGGGAGCTGTTTTTT. Translating it yields CASSPGHHGGELFF. The full variable domain, rest sourced from reference TRBV7-9 and TRBJ2-2, is DTGVSQNPRHKITKRGQNVTFRCDPISEHNRLYWYRQTLGQGPEFLTYFQNEAQLEKSRLLSDRFSAERPKGSFSTLEIQRTEQGDSAMYLCASSPGHHGGELFFGEGSRLTVL.

The gene calls are TRBV5-1 and TRBJ2-1; the match to TRBD2 covers 10 bases. Germline lookup yields CDR1 SGHRS and CDR2 YFSETQ. The CDR3 spans 16 residues. V lost 4 bases to trimming and J lost 4 bases; unmatched junction nucleotides: 8. The CDR3 DNA reads as TGCGCCAGCAGCAAATTAGCGGGGGGCGATTACAATGAGCAGTTCTTC. Translation gives CASSKLAGGDYNEQFF. Full variable domain (rest looked up from reference TRBV5-1 and TRBJ2-1): KAGVTQTPRYLIKTRGQQVTLSCSPISGHRSVSWYQQTPGQGLQFLFEYFSETQRNKGNFPGRFSGRQFSNSRSEMNVSTLELGDSALYLCASSKLAGGDYNEQFFGPGTRLTVL.

The chain is built from TRBV6-5 and TRBJ2-5; 7 positions match TRBD2. V shed 7 bases, J shed 4 bases, and the junction held 3 bases outside the gene matches. Germline assignment: CDR1 MNHEY and CDR2 SVGAGI. The CDR3 totals 12 residues. The CDR3 sequence: CASIGLGETQYF. For the CDR3, the DNA is TGTGCCAGCATAGGACTAGGAGAGACCCAGTACTTC.

The genes are TRBV7-9 and TRBJ2-3, with 9 bases identical to TRBD2. CDR3 length: 15 residues. Trimming at V came to 4 bases and at J to 7 bases, leaving 9 bases not matched to a gene. Germline loops: CDR1 SEHNR, CDR2 FQNEAQ (reference sequence). The CDR3 loop is CASSSDLREGYTQYF. CDR3 nucleotide sequence: TGTGCCAGCAGCTCCGATTTGCGGGAGGGCTATACGCAGTATTTT. The full variable domain, with the rest looked up from reference TRBV7-9 and TRBJ2-3, is DTGVSQNPRHKITKRGQNVTFRCDPISEHNRLYWYRQTLGQGPEFLTYFQNEAQLEKSRLLSDRFSAERPKGSFSTLEIQRTEQGDSAMYLCASSSDLREGYTQYFGPGTRLTVL.

The chain employs TRBV3-1 (or the pseudogene TRBV3-2) and TRBJ2-7; the D gene is possibly TRBD1 (5 bases). Deletions cut 3 bases from V and 4 bases from J, with 13 bases between. The CDR3 covers 14 residues. In germline, CDR1 is LGHDT, CDR2 YNNKEL (reference sequence). The CDR3: CASSQGPSWYEQYF. The DNA for the CDR3 is TGTGCCAGCAGCCAGGGGCCCTCCTGGTACGAGCAGTACTTC.